The 14 T cell receptor beta chains in this list originate from one sample, sequenced in a study of tissue T cells after allogeneic stem cell transplantation. The repertoire was sequenced with immunoSEQ multiplex PCR; TCRdb's copy has only in-frame clones and lacks some. The data contain over 1,000 clones, about three fifths of them singletons. This research-autopsy study prospectively enrolled adult allogeneic hematopoietic cell transplant recipients with steroid-refractory graft-versus-host disease. The sequenced sample was stomach tissue, obtained at autopsy. The receptors originated from a male patient older than 55 with steroid-refractory graft-versus-host disease after an allogeneic stem cell transplant. These T cells may partly come from the graft donor.

This chain connects TRBV5-6 to TRBJ1-4, with TRBD1 as a possible D gene (5 bases). There are 14 residues in the CDR3. Between the trimmed V and J ends, which lost 0 bases and 7 bases, there was a span of 10 bases. Germline assignment: CDR1 SGHDT and CDR2 YYEEEE. CDR3 sequence: CASSLGGAGEKLFF. CDR3 nucleotides: TGTGCCAGCAGCTTGGGAGGGGCTGGTGAAAAACTGTTTTTT.

This chain connects TRBV11-3 to TRBJ2-2; no clear D gene. This CDR3 has 13 amino acids. Trimming cost V 2 bases and J 1 base, with 2 bases left between them. Germline V CDR1 and CDR2: SGHNT, YENEEA. This chain's CDR3 is CASSLQNTGELFF. DNA for the CDR3: TGTGCCAGCAGCTTACAGAACACCGGGGAGCTGTTTTTT.

This clone is classed as large (0.1 to 1%). The chain uses TRBV5-1 and TRBJ1-2, with D unresolved. The germline V gene has CDR1 SGHRS and CDR2 YFSETQ. The germline V and J ends were trimmed by 3 bases and 2 bases, with 14 bases remaining between them. This CDR3 comprises 15 residues. The CDR3 DNA is TGCGCCAGCAGCTCCTCACCTACGGTAAACTATGGCTACACCTTC. Its protein is CASSSSPTVNYGYTF.

This chain uses TRBV2 with TRBJ1-3, with a weak D call TRBD1 (5 bases). The CDR3 length is 12 residues. Trimming took off 7 bases at V and 2 bases at J, with 6 bases between the two ends. Germline loops: CDR1 SNHLY, CDR2 FYNNEI. The CDR3 DNA sequence: TGTGCCAGCACAGGGCCTGGAAACACCATATATTTT. It yields the protein CASTGPGNTIYF.

This chain joins TRBV7-2 and TRBJ1-5, with no clear D. Germline V gene data show CDR1 as SGHTA and CDR2 as FQGNSA. The CDR3 covers 13 residues. Trimming left V 6 bases short and J 4 bases short, with 10 bases between. In DNA, the CDR3 is TGTGCCAGCAGTCATGAGGTAAATCAGCCCCAGCATTTT. This sequence encodes CASSHEVNQPQHF.

This clone has just a few counts. The V and J genes are TRBV7-6 and TRBJ2-5; D not certain. The germline V and J ends were trimmed by 2 bases and 1 base, with 11 bases remaining between them. Germline CDR1 and CDR2: SGHVS and FNYEAQ. This CDR3 is 15 amino acids long. CDR3 bases: TGTGCCAGCAGCTTACAGGTTAAGGGCCAAGAGACCCAGTACTTC. Translation gives CASSLQVKGQETQYF.

This rearrangement joins TRBV10-2 to TRBJ2-5, with a tentative D call TRBD2 (6 bases). The germline V gene encodes CDR1 WSHSY and CDR2 SAAADI. Trimming pared 7 bases from V and 5 bases from J, leaving 14 bases between. The CDR3 is 13 amino acids. This CDR3 reads CASTFDRGETQYF. The CDR3 nucleotides are TGCGCCAGCACCTTCGATCGGGGGGAGACCCAGTACTTC.

The V gene is TRBV6-5, the J gene TRBJ1-1, with D maybe TRBD1 (5 bases). The CDR3 spans 15 residues. In germline, CDR1 is MNHEY, CDR2 SVGAGI. The V end lost 1 base, the J end lost 2 bases, and 11 bases lay between the germline ends. As DNA, the CDR3 is TGTGCCAGCAGTTACTTCGCAGGGTTAAACACTGAAGCTTTCTTT. Its translation is CASSYFAGLNTEAFF.

This clone was found a few times. The CDR3: CASSHTYREVELVENTIYF. The CDR3 DNA sequence: TGTGCCAGCAGCCACACCTATCGGGAGGTTGAGTTGGTGGAAAACACCATATATTTT. The chain is built from TRBV7-9 and TRBJ1-3; D remains unclear. Germline loops: CDR1 SEHNR, CDR2 FQNEAQ (reference sequence). The V end was cut by 5 bases, the J end by 6 bases, with 29 bases between. The CDR3 length is 19 residues.

The V gene is TRBV18, the J gene TRBJ1-5; 7 bases align to TRBD1. The CDR3 has 13 residues. With V trimmed by 4 bases and J by 4 bases, 1 base remained unmatched. Germline loops: CDR1 KGHSH, CDR2 LQKENI. Here the CDR3 reads CASSQQGNQPQHF. The CDR3 DNA reads as TGTGCCAGCTCACAACAGGGGAATCAGCCCCAGCATTTT.

V is TRBV6-5 and J is TRBJ2-7; 8 positions agree with TRBD1. This CDR3 spans 15 amino acids. V shed 3 bases, J shed 3 bases, and the junction held 7 bases outside the gene matches. Germline assignment: CDR1 MNHEY and CDR2 SVGAGI. CDR3 protein: CASSYRRTGSYEQYF. Here the CDR3 DNA reads TGTGCCAGCAGTTATCGTCGGACAGGGAGCTACGAGCAGTACTTC.

The chain recombines TRBV19 with TRBJ1-6, with a possible D match to TRBD1 (5 bases). The CDR3 totals 14 residues. Per the germline V gene, CDR1 is LNHDA and CDR2 is SQIVND (reference sequence). Trimming took off 5 bases at V and 7 bases at J, with 12 bases between the two ends. CDR3 sequence: CASSLTGENSPLHF. CDR3 coding DNA: TGTGCCAGTAGTCTGACGGGGGAGAATTCACCCCTCCACTTT.

This chain connects TRBV24-1 to TRBJ1-2; no reliable D call. V lost 5 bases and J lost 8, with 8 bases in between. The CDR3 runs 11 residues. CDR1 is KGHDR and CDR2 is SFDVKD in the germline V gene. This CDR3 is CATSGVDGYTF. The CDR3 coding sequence is TGTGCCACCAGTGGGGTGGACGGCTACACCTTC.

This chain connects TRBV20-1 to TRBJ2-2; no reliable D call. CDR3 length: 15 amino acids. The V end lost 3 bases, the J end lost 1 base, and 12 bases lay between the germline ends. The germline V gene encodes CDR1 DFQATT and CDR2 SNEGSKA (reference sequence). In DNA, the CDR3 is TGCAGTGCTAGTCCCAGGAGTGTGAACACCGGGGAGCTGTTTTTT. Amino acid sequence: CSASPRSVNTGELFF.